These 2 T cell receptor beta chains came from one sample sequenced in a study of cytomegalovirus exposure and HLA in healthy donors. Use of 60 Vbeta and 13 Jbeta primers characterized the PCR. TCRdb's table, derived via immunoSEQ multiplex PCR, lists solely in-frame clones and lacks some. The sample records about 160,000 clones, over 70% being singletons. Sequenced: PBMCs. The receptor source for this set is a young man in good health and CMV-seropositive.

The chain joins TRBV9 to TRBJ2-1; 7 bases agree with TRBD2. After removal of 0 bases from V and 2 bases from J, the junction contained 2 bases not matched to a gene. Germline CDR1 is SGDLS and CDR2 is YYNGEE. The CDR3 runs 15 residues. This CDR3 is CASSVVTSAYNEQFF. CDR3 sequence (DNA): TGTGCCAGCAGCGTAGTAACTAGCGCCTACAATGAGCAGTTCTTC.

Only one count was recorded for this clone. V gene TRBV30 combines with J gene TRBJ1-1; 8 bases fit TRBD1. Trimming removed 4 bases from V and 7 bases from J; junction bases left unmatched: 14. The CDR3 covers 15 residues. Germline V gene sequence: CDR1 GTSNPN, CDR2 SVGIG (reference sequence). CDR3 nucleotides: TGTGCCTGGACGTCAGGGGGCCTCGTCGAGGTTGAAGCTTTCTTT. It translates to CAWTSGGLVEVEAFF.